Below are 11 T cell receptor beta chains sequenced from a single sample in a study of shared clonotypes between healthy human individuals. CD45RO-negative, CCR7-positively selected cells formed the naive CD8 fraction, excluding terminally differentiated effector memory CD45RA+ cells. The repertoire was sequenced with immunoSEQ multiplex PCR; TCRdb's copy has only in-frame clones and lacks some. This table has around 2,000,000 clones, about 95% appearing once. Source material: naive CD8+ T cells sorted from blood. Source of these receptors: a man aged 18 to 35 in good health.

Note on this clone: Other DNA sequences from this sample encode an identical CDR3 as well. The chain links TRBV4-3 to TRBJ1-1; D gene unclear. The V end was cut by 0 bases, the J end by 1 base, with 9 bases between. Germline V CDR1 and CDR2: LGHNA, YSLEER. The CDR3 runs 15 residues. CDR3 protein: CASSQDAGGNTEAFF. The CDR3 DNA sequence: TGCGCCAGCAGCCAAGATGCAGGAGGGAACACTGAAGCTTTCTTT.

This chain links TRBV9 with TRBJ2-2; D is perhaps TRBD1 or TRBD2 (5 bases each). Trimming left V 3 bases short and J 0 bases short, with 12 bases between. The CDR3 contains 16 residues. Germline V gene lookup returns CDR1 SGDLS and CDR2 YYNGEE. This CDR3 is CASSAHRDPNTGELFF. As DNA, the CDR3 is TGTGCCAGCAGCGCACACCGGGACCCGAACACCGGGGAGCTGTTTTTT. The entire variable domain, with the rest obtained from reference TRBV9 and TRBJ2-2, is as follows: DSGVTQTPKHLITATGQRVTLRCSPRSGDLSVYWYQQSLDQGLQFLIQYYNGEERAKGNILERFSAQQFPDLHSELNLSSLELGDSALYFCASSAHRDPNTGELFFGEGSRLTVL.

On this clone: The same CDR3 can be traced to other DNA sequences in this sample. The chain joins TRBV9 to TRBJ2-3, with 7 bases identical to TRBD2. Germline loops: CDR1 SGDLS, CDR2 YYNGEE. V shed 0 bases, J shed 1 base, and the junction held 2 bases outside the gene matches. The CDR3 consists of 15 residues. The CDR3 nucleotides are TGTGCCAGCAGCGTAGGGGGGGGAGGCACAGATACGCAGTATTTT. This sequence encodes CASSVGGGGTDTQYF.

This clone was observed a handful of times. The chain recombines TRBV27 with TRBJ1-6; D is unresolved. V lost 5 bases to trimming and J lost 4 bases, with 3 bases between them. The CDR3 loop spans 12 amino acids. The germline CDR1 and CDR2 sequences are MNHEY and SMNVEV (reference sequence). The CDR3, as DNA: TGTGCCAGCAGTGGTTATAATTCACCCCTCCACTTT. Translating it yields CASSGYNSPLHF.

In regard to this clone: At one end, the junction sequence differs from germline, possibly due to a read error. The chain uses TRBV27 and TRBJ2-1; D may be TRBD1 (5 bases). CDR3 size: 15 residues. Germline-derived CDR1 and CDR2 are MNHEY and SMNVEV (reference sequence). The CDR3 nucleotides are TGTGCCAGTAGTTTCGGCAGGGCCTCCTACAATGAGCAGTTCTTC. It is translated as CASSFGRASYNEQFF.

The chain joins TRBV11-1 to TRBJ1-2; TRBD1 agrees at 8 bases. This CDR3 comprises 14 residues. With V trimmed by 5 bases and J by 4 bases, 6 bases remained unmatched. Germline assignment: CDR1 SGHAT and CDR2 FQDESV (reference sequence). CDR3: CASSPSGQGYGYTF. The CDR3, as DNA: TGTGCCAGCAGCCCGTCTGGACAGGGCTATGGCTACACCTTC.

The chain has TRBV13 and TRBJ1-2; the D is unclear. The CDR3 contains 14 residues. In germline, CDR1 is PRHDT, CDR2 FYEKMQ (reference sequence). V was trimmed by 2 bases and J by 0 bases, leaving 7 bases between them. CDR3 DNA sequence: TGTGCCAGCAGCTTACTTTCGGCTAACTATGGCTACACCTTC. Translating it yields CASSLLSANYGYTF.

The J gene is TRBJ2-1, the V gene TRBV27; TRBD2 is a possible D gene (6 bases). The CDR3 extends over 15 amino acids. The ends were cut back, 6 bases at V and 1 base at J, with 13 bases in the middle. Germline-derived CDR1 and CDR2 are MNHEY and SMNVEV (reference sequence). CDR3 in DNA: TGTGCCAGCAGCCCCAGCGGGCCGTCCTACAATGAGCAGTTCTTC. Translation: CASSPSGPSYNEQFF.

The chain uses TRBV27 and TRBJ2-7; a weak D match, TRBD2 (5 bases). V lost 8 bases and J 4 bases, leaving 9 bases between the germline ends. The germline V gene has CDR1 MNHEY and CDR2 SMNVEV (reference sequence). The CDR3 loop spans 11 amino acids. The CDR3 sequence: CASGELYEQYF. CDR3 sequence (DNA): TGTGCCAGCGGGGAGCTTTACGAGCAGTACTTC.

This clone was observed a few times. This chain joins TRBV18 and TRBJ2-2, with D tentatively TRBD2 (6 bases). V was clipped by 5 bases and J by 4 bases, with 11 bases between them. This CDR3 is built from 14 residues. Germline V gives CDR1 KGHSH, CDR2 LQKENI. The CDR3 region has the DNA TGTGCCAGCTCAAGTTGGAGGGCCACCGGGGAGCTGTTTTTT. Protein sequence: CASSSWRATGELFF.

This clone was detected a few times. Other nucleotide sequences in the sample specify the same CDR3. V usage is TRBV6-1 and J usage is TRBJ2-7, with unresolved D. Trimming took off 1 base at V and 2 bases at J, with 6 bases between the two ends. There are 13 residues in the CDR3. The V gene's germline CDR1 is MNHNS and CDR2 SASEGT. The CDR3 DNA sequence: TGTGCCAGCAGTGAAGGAGGTGCCTACGAGCAGTACTTC. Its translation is CASSEGGAYEQYF.